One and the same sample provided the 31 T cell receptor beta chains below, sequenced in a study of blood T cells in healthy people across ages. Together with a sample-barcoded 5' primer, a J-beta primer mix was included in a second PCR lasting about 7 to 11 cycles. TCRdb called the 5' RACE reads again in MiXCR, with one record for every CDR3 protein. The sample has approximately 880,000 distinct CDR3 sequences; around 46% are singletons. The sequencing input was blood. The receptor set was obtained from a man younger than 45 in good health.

The CDR3 reads CASSPLAGGPYEQYF. CDR3 in DNA: TGTGCCAGCAGTCCCCTAGCGGGGGGCCCCTACGAGCAGTACTTC. The chain joins TRBV28 to TRBJ2-7, with 11 positions matching TRBD2. J lost 2 bases, V lost 5 bases, and 5 bases had no gene match. Germline V CDR1 and CDR2: MDHEN, SYDVKM. The CDR3 extends over 15 amino acids. The entire variable domain, with the rest obtained from reference TRBV28 and TRBJ2-7, is as follows: DVKVTQSSRYLVKRTGEKVFLECVQDMDHENMFWYRQDPGLGLRLIYFSYDVKMKEKGDIPEGYSVSREKKERFSLILESASTNQTSMYLCASSPLAGGPYEQYFGPGTRLTVT.

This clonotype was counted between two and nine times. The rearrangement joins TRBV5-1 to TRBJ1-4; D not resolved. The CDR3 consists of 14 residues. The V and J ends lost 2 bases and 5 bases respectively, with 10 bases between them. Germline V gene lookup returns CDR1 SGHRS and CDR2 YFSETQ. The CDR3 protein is CASSFRTANEKLFF. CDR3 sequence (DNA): TGCGCCAGCAGCTTCCGGACGGCAAATGAAAAACTGTTTTTT.

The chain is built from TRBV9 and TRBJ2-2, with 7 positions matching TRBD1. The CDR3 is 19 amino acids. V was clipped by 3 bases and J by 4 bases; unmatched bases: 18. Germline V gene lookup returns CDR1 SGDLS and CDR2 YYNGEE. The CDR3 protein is CASSETGLTGATFTGELFF. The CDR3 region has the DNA TGTGCCAGCAGCGAGACGGGCCTCACAGGGGCGACGTTCACCGGGGAGCTGTTTTTT. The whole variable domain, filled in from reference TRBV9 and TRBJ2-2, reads DSGVTQTPKHLITATGQRVTLRCSPRSGDLSVYWYQQSLDQGLQFLIQYYNGEERAKGNILERFSAQQFPDLHSELNLSSLELGDSALYFCASSETGLTGATFTGELFFGEGSRLTVL.

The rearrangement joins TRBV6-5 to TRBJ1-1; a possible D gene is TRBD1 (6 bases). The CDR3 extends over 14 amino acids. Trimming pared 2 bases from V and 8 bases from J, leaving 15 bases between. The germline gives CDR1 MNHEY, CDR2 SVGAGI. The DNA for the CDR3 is TGTGCCAGCAGTTACCCTGGACAGTCGTCCGAAGCTTTCTTT. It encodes CASSYPGQSSEAFF.

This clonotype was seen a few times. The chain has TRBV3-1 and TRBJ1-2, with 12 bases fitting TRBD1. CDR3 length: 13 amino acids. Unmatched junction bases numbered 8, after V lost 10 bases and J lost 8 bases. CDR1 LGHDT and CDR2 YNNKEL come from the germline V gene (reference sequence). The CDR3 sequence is CATGAGQGAGYTF. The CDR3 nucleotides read TGTGCCACGGGAGCGGGACAGGGGGCCGGCTACACCTTC.

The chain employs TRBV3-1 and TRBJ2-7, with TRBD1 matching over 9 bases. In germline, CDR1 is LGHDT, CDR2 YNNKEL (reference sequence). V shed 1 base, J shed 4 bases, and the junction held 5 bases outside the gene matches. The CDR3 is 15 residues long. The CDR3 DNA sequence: TGTGCCAGCAGCCAAGCCACAGGGGGCAAGTACGAGCAGTACTTC. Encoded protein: CASSQATGGKYEQYF.

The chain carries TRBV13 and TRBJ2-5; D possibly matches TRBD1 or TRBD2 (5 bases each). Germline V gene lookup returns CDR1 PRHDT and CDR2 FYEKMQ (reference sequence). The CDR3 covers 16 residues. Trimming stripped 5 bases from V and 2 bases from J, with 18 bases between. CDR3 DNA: TGTGCCAGCAGCCCTTCGCTTAGGGGCGGGCAAGAGACCCAGTACTTC. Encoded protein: CASSPSLRGGQETQYF.

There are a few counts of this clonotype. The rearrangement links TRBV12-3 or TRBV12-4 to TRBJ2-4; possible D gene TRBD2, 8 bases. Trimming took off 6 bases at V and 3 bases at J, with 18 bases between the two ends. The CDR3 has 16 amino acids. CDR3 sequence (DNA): TGTGCCAGCAGCGGGAGGGGGCGGGGGGTCAAAAACATTCAGTACTTC. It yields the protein CASSGRGRGVKNIQYF.

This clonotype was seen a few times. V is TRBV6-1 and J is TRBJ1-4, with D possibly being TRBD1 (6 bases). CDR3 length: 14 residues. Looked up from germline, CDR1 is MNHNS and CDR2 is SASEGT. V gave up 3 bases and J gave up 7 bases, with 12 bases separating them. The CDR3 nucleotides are TGTGCCAGCAGTGACGGGGGGCTTGGTGAAAAACTGTTTTTT. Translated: CASSDGGLGEKLFF.

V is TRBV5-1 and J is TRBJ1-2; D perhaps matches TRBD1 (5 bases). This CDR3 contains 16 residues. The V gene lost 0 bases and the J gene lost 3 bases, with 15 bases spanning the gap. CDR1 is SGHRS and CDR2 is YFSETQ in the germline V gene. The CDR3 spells CASSLEGREGYYGYTF. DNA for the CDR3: TGCGCCAGCAGCTTGGAGGGCAGGGAAGGCTACTATGGCTACACCTTC.

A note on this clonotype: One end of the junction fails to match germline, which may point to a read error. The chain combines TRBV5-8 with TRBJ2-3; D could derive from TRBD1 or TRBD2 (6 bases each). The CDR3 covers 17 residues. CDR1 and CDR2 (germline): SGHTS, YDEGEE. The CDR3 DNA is TGTGCCGGCAGCTTGGCCAGGAGGGGGACCGGCACAGATACGCAGTATTTT. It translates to CAGSLARRGTGTDTQYF.

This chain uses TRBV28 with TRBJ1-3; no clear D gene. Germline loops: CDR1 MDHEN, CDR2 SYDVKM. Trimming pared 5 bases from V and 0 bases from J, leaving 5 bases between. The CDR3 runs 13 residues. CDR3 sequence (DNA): TGTGCCAGCAGTGGTCCCTCTGGAAACACCATATATTTT. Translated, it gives CASSGPSGNTIYF.

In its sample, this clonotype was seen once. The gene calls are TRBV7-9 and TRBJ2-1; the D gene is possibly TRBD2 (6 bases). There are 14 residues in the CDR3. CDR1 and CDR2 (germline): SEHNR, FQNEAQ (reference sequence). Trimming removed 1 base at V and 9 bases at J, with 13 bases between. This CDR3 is CASSLVTGVVEQFF. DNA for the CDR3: TGTGCCAGCAGCTTAGTTACGGGGGTGGTTGAGCAGTTCTTC.

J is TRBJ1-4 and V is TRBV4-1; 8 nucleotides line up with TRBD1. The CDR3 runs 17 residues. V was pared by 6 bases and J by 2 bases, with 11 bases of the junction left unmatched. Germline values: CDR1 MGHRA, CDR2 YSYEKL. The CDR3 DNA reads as TGCGCCAGCAGTCGCTGGGCAGGGGGCAACACTAATGAAAAACTGTTTTTT. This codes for CASSRWAGGNTNEKLFF.

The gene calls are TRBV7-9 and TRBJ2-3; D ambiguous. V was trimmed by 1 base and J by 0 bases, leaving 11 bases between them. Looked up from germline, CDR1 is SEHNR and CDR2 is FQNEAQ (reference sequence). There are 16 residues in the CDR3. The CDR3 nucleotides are TGTGCCAGCAGCTTAGGCGTCAGAACTAGCACAGATACGCAGTATTTT. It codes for CASSLGVRTSTDTQYF.

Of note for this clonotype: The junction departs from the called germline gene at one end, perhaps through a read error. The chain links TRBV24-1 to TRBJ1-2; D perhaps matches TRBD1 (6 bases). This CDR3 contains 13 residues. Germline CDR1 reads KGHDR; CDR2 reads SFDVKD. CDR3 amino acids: CATREQGNYGYTF. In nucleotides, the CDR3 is TGTGCCACCCGTGAACAGGGAAACTATGGCTACACCTTC.

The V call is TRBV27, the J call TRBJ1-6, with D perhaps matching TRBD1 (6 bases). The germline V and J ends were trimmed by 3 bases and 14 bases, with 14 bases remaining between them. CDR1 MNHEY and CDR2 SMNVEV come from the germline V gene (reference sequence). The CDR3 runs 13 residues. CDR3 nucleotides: TGTGCCAGCAGTTTTGGCCAGGGGTTGGCCCTCCACTTT. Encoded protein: CASSFGQGLALHF.

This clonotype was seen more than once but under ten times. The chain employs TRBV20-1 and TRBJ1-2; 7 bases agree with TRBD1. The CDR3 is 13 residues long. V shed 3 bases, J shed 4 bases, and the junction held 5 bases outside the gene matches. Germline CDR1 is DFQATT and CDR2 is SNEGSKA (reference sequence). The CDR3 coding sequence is TGCAGTGCTAGTCGGGACAGCGTCTATGGCTACACCTTC. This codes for CSASRDSVYGYTF.

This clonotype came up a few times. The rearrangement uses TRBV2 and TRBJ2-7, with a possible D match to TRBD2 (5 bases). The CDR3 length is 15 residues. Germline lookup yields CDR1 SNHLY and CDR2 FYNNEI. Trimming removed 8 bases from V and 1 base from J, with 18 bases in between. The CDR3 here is CASSSSRTASYEQYF. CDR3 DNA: TGTGCCAGCTCCTCGAGTCGGACTGCTTCCTACGAGCAGTACTTC. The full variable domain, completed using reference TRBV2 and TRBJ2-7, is EPEVTQTPSHQVTQMGQEVILRCVPISNHLYFYWYRQILGQKVEFLVSFYNNEISEKSEIFDDQFSVERPDGSNFTLKIRSTKLEDSAMYFCASSSSRTASYEQYFGPGTRLTVT.

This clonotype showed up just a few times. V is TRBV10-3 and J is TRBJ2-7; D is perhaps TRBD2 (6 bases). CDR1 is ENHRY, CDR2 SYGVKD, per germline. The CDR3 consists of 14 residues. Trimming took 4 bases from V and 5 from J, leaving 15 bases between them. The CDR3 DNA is TGTGCCATCAGTGCGACCTCGGGGGTCGACGAGCAGTACTTC. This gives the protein CAISATSGVDEQYF.

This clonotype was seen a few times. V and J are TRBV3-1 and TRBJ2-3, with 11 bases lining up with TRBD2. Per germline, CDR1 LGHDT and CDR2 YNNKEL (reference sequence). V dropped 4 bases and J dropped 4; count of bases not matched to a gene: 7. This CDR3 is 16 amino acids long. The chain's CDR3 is CASSRSGGAVSDTQYF. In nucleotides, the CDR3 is TGTGCCAGCAGCCGTAGCGGGGGGGCCGTTTCAGATACGCAGTATTTT.

The CDR3 nucleotides read TGCGCCAGCAGCCAGGACAGGCTCCGCTACAATGAGCAGTTCTTC. Translating it yields CASSQDRLRYNEQFF. V usage is TRBV5-1 and J usage is TRBJ2-1, with TRBD1 matching 7 bases. With V trimmed by 4 bases and J by 3 bases, 7 bases remained unmatched. There are 15 residues in the CDR3. Per the germline V gene, CDR1 is SGHRS and CDR2 is YFSETQ. The variable domain in full, with the rest retrieved from reference TRBV5-1 and TRBJ2-1, is KAGVTQTPRYLIKTRGQQVTLSCSPISGHRSVSWYQQTPGQGLQFLFEYFSETQRNKGNFPGRFSGRQFSNSRSEMNVSTLELGDSALYLCASSQDRLRYNEQFFGPGTRLTVL.

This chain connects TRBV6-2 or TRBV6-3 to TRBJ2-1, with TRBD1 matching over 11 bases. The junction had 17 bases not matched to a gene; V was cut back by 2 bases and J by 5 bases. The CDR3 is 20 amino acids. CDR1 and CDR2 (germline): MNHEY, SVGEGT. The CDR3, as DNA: TGTGCCAGCAGTTACGAATTAGGACAGGGGGCGGTTTCGACAAACAATGAGCAGTTCTTC. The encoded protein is CASSYELGQGAVSTNNEQFF.

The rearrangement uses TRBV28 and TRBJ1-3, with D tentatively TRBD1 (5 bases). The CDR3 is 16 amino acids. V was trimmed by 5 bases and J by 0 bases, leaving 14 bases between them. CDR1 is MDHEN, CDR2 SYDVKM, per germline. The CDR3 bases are TGTGCCAGCAGTCGGGTCACAGGCCTCTCTGGAAACACCATATATTTT. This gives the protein CASSRVTGLSGNTIYF.

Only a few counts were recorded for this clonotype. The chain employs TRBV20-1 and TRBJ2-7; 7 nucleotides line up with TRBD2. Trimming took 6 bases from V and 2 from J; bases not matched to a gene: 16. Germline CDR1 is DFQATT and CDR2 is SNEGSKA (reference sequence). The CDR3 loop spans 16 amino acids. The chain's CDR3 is CSATLPRGINTYEQYF. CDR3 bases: TGCAGTGCCACCCTACCGCGGGGGATAAATACCTACGAGCAGTACTTC.

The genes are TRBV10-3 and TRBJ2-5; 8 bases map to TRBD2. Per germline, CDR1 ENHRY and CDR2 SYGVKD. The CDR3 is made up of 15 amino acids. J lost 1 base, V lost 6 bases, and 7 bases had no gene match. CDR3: CAISGSRGGQETQYF. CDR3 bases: TGTGCCATCAGCGGATCCCGGGGGGGCCAAGAGACCCAGTACTTC.

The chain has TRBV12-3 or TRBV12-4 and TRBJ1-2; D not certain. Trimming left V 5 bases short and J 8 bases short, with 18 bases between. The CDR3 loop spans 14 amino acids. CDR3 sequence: CASSPPQLREGYTF. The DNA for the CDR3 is TGTGCCAGCAGTCCCCCCCAGTTAAGGGAAGGCTACACCTTC.

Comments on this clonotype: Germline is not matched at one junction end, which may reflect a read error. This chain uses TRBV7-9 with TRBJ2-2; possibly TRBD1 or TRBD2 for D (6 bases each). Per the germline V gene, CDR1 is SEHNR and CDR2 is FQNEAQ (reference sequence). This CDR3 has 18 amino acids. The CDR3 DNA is TGTGCCAGCAGCTCCAGCCAGACTAAACGGGGGCTCACCGGGGGGCTGTTTTTT. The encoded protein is CASSSSQTKRGLTGGLFF.

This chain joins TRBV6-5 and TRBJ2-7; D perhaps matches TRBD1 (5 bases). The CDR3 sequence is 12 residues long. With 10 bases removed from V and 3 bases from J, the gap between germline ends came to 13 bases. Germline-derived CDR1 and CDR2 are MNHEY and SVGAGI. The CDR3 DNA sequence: TGTGCCATAGGGGCACCTCACTACGAGCAGTACTTC. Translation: CAIGAPHYEQYF.

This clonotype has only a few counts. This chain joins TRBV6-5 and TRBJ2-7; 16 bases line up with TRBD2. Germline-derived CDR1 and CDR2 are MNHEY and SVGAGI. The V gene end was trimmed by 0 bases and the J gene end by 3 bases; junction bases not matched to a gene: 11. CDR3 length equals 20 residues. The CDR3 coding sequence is TGTGCCAGCAGTTACTCGAACGGTATGGGACTAGCGGGGGGGCACTACGAGCAGTACTTC. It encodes CASSYSNGMGLAGGHYEQYF.

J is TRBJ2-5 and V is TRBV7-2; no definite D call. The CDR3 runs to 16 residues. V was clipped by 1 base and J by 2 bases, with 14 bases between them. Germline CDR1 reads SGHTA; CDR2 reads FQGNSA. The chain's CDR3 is CASSLGSRRPQETQYF. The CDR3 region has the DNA TGTGCCAGCAGCTTAGGTAGCAGGCGTCCTCAAGAGACCCAGTACTTC.